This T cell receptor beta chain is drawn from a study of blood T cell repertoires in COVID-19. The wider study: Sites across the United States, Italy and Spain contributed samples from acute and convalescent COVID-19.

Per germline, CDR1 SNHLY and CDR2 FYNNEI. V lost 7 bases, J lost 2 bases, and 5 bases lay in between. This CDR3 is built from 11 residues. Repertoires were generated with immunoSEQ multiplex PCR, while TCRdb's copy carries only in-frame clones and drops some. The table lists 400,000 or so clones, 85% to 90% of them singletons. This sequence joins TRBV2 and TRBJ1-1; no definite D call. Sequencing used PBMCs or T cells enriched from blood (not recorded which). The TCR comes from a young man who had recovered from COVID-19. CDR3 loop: CASMANTEAFF. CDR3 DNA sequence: TGTGCCAGCATGGCTAACACTGAAGCTTTCTTT.